Sequencing of this T cell receptor (beta chain) was carried out in a study of blood T cells in healthy people across ages. The use of a sample-barcoded 5' primer and a J-beta primer mix characterized a second PCR of 7 to 11 cycles. One entry per CDR3 protein, called by TCRdb with MiXCR from the 5' RACE reads. Of some 290,000 distinct CDR3 sequences in the sample, roughly a quarter were seen once. This receptor was obtained from a woman aged 70 to 79 in good health. The sequencing sample was made of blood.

This CDR3 is CATSDSRLAGGEEQYF. DNA of the CDR3: TGTGCCACCAGTGATTCGCGCCTAGCGGGAGGAGAGGAGCAGTACTTC. The V and J genes are TRBV24-1 and TRBJ2-7, with 11 nucleotides matching TRBD2. With V trimmed by 2 bases and J by 7 bases, 9 bases remained unmatched. Germline V gives CDR1 KGHDR, CDR2 SFDVKD. The CDR3 loop spans 16 amino acids.